What follows is one T cell receptor (beta chain) and its context. The record originates from a study of T cells in Graves' hyperthyroidism and ophthalmopathy. About the research overall: At the time of initial diagnosis and before any treatment, peripheral blood was collected.

Researchers took RNA transcripts and amplified the TCR beta CDR3 regions from them. RT-PCR in the first round (using the HTBI primer set) targeted the TCR CDR3. TCRdb analysed the multiplex PCR reads with MiXCR anew, one entry per CDR3 protein. This table has roughly 250,000 distinct CDR3 sequences, about 20% appearing once. Diagnoses were established using clinical symptoms, serum thyroxine and TRAb, thyroid ultrasound and orbital computed tomography. A 10 ml volume of fresh peripheral blood provided the PBMCs. The sequenced material came from blood. The TCR originated in a man aged 30-40 years with Graves' ophthalmopathy.

CDR3 loop: CASNRDRVHTEAFF. CDR3 in DNA: TGCGCCAGCAACCGGGACAGGGTGCACACTGAAGCTTTCTTT. The V and J genes are TRBV10-2 and TRBJ1-1; 9 nucleotides agree with TRBD1. Germline values: CDR1 WSHSY, CDR2 SAAADI. The CDR3 spans 14 residues. The V and J ends lost 7 bases and 3 bases, in that order; junction bases with no gene match: 6.